This TCR beta chain was profiled in a study of blood T cell repertoires in COVID-19. J gave up 5 bases and V 8 bases, and 14 bases lay outside the gene matches. The CDR3 spans 16 residues. The V gene's germline CDR1 is SNHLY and CDR2 FYNNEI. Assay: immunoSEQ multiplex PCR; the TCRdb copy retains only in-frame clones and omits some. The sample lists 80,000 to 90,000 clones, approximately 78% occurring once. The TCR comes from an elderly woman with acute or convalescent COVID-19. The gene calls are TRBV2 and TRBJ2-3; 9 bases align to TRBD2. Sequences were obtained from peripheral blood. The DNA of the CDR3 is TGTGCCAGCGGGACTAGCAGCTATTACACAAAAGATACGCAGTATTTT. Translating it yields CASGTSSYYTKDTQYF. The variable domain in full, with the rest retrieved from reference TRBV2 and TRBJ2-3, is EPEVTQTPSHQVTQMGQEVILRCVPISNHLYFYWYRQILGQKVEFLVSFYNNEISEKSEIFDDQFSVERPDGSNFTLKIRSTKLEDSAMYFCASGTSSYYTKDTQYFGPGTRLTVL.